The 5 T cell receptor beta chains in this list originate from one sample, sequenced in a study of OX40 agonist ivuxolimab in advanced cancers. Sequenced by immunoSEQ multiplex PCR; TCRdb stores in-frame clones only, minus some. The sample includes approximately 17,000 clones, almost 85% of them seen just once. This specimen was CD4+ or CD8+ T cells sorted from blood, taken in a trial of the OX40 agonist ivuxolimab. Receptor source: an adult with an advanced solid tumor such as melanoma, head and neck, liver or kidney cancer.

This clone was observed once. CDR3 in amino acids: CASSFEARGYTF. The CDR3 DNA follows: TGTGCCAGCAGTTTTGAGGCGAGGGGCTACACCTTC. The chain uses TRBV28 and TRBJ1-2; D not certain. CDR3 size: 12 residues. CDR1 MDHEN and CDR2 SYDVKM come from the germline V gene. V was clipped by 3 bases and J by 8 bases, with 10 bases between them.

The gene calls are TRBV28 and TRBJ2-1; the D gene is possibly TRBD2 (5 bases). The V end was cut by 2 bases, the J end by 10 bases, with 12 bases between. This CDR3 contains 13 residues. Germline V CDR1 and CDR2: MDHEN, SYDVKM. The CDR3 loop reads CASSLNQRREQFF. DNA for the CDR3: TGTGCCAGCAGTTTAAACCAGAGGAGGGAGCAGTTCTTC.

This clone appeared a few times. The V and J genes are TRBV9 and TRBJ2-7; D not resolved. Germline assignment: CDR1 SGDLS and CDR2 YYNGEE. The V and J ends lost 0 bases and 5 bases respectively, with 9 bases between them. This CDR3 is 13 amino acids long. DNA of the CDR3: TGTGCCAGCAGCGTAGGGCCCCTCAACGAGCAGTACTTC. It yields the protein CASSVGPLNEQYF.

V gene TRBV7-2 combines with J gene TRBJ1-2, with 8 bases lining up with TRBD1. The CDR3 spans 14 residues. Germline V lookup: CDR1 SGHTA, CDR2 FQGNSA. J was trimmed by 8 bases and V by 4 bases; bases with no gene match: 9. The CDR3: CASSSTGQGRGYTF. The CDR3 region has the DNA TGTGCCAGCAGCTCAACCGGACAGGGACGGGGCTACACCTTC.

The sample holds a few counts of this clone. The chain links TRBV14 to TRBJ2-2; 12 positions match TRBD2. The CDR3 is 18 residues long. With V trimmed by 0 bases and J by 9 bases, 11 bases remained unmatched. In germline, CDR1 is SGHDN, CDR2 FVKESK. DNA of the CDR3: TGTGCCAGCAGCCAAGATCCTCGACTAGCGGGAGACGAGAGGGAGCTGTTTTTT. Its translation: CASSQDPRLAGDERELFF.